The 20 T cell receptor beta chains below come from one sample, sequenced in a study of blood T cell repertoires in COVID-19. Assay used: immunoSEQ multiplex PCR; TCRdb lists only in-frame clones, some missing. The sample has about 300,000 clones; nearly 90% are singletons. The sequencing sample was made of PBMCs or T cells enriched from blood (not recorded which). These receptors originate from a woman in her late teens or twenties with acute COVID-19.

V usage is TRBV5-1 and J usage is TRBJ1-1; D is unresolved. Germline values: CDR1 SGHRS, CDR2 YFSETQ. The CDR3 spans 12 residues. Between the trimmed V and J ends, which lost 7 bases and 6 bases, there was a span of 13 bases. As DNA, the CDR3 is TGCGCCAGCCAGTCGTCGGGTCCTGAAGCTTTCTTT. This encodes CASQSSGPEAFF.

The chain uses TRBV6-4 and TRBJ2-1; the match to TRBD2 covers 11 bases. The V and J ends lost 0 bases and 3 bases, in that order; junction bases with no gene match: 1. Germline V gene sequence: CDR1 MRHNA, CDR2 SNTAGT. CDR3 size: 16 residues. As DNA, the CDR3 is TGTGCCAGCAGTGACTCGGGACTAGCGGACTACAATGAGCAGTTCTTC. The encoded protein is CASSDSGLADYNEQFF.

J is TRBJ2-4 and V is TRBV11-3, with D possibly matching TRBD1 (6 bases). CDR1 SGHNT and CDR2 YENEEA come from the germline V gene. The CDR3 sequence is 14 residues long. V was shortened by 3 bases and J by 3 bases, with 9 bases between the two germline ends. The CDR3 nucleotides read TGTGCCAGCAGCTTGGGGGACATCAAAAACATTCAGTACTTC. Protein: CASSLGDIKNIQYF.

V gene TRBV7-9 combines with J gene TRBJ1-1; TRBD1 is a possible D gene (5 bases). The germline gives CDR1 SEHNR, CDR2 FQNEAQ (reference sequence). There are 13 residues in the CDR3. V lost 5 bases to trimming and J lost 10 bases, with 17 bases between them. The CDR3 is CASSRLHGGAAFF. In nucleotides, the CDR3 is TGTGCCAGCAGCCGACTTCACGGGGGAGCAGCTTTCTTT.

The rearrangement joins TRBV5-1 to TRBJ2-1, with a weak D call TRBD2 (6 bases). The V gene's germline CDR1 is SGHRS and CDR2 YFSETQ. CDR3 length: 14 amino acids. V was clipped by 0 bases and J by 5 bases, with 9 bases between them. The CDR3 loop is CASSLAGEDNEQFF. CDR3 DNA sequence: TGCGCCAGCAGCTTGGCCGGGGAGGACAATGAGCAGTTCTTC.

J is TRBJ2-3 and V is TRBV19; D is undetermined. The germline V gene encodes CDR1 LNHDA and CDR2 SQIVND (reference sequence). The CDR3 totals 12 residues. V was trimmed by 7 bases and J by 6 bases, leaving 11 bases between them. In nucleotides, the CDR3 is TGTGCCAGTACTTCAGGTTCGGATACGCAGTATTTT. The encoded protein is CASTSGSDTQYF.

V gene TRBV5-1 combines with J gene TRBJ2-2; TRBD2 aligns across 14 bases. V was pared by 4 bases and J by 5 bases, with 7 bases of the junction left unmatched. Germline values: CDR1 SGHRS, CDR2 YFSETQ. This CDR3 contains 17 residues. CDR3 amino acids: CASSEGLAGEATGELFF. CDR3 DNA: TGCGCCAGCAGCGAGGGACTAGCGGGAGAAGCGACCGGGGAGCTGTTTTTT. The full variable domain, in which reference TRBV5-1 and TRBJ2-2 provide the parts outside the CDR3, is KAGVTQTPRYLIKTRGQQVTLSCSPISGHRSVSWYQQTPGQGLQFLFEYFSETQRNKGNFPGRFSGRQFSNSRSEMNVSTLELGDSALYLCASSEGLAGEATGELFFGEGSRLTVL.

J is TRBJ2-5 and V is TRBV12-3 or TRBV12-4; 7 nucleotides agree with TRBD2. Unmatched junction bases numbered 6, after V lost 6 bases and J lost 5 bases. This CDR3 is 13 amino acids long. DNA of the CDR3: TGTGCCAGCAGCCCGACTAGCCGGGAGACCCAGTACTTC. Translating gives CASSPTSRETQYF.

V usage is TRBV19 and J usage is TRBJ2-7; 11 nucleotides match TRBD2. The CDR3 extends over 15 amino acids. The V gene end was trimmed by 4 bases and the J gene end by 7 bases; junction bases not matched to a gene: 9. The V gene's germline CDR1 is LNHDA and CDR2 SQIVND (reference sequence). The CDR3 spells CASSSGLAGGEEQYF. CDR3 in DNA: TGTGCCAGTAGTAGCGGGCTAGCGGGAGGTGAGGAGCAGTACTTC.

The chain is built from TRBV9 and TRBJ1-1, with TRBD1 matching over 8 bases. Germline V gene sequence: CDR1 SGDLS, CDR2 YYNGEE. CDR3 size: 16 residues. V shed 0 bases, J shed 3 bases, and the junction held 7 bases outside the gene matches. The DNA of the CDR3 is TGTGCCAGCAGCGTAGTCTTGCCGACAGGGGACACTGAAGCTTTCTTT. Protein sequence: CASSVVLPTGDTEAFF.

The chain employs TRBV28 and TRBJ2-2, with D perhaps TRBD2 (5 bases). Trimming removed 7 bases at V and 8 bases at J, with 11 bases between. CDR3 length: 12 amino acids. CDR1 MDHEN and CDR2 SYDVKM come from the germline V gene. The DNA of the CDR3 is TGTGCCAGCAATTCTGGGAGAGGGGAGCTGTTTTTT. This gives the protein CASNSGRGELFF.

In this sample, this clone turned up a few times. The chain joins TRBV18 to TRBJ2-7, with 9 bases that match TRBD2. Germline-derived CDR1 and CDR2 are KGHSH and LQKENI. The V and J ends lost 1 base and 5 bases, in that order; junction bases with no gene match: 3. This CDR3 comprises 14 residues. CDR3 loop: CASSPRASGDEQYF. CDR3 bases: TGTGCCAGCTCACCACGCGCTAGCGGGGACGAGCAGTACTTC.

V usage is TRBV10-3 and J usage is TRBJ1-2, with D possibly being TRBD1 (5 bases). Germline V CDR1 and CDR2: ENHRY, SYGVKD. The CDR3 covers 16 residues. Trimming stripped 0 bases from V and 0 bases from J, with 11 bases between. The CDR3 sequence: CAISESVGGSNYGYTF. The DNA of the CDR3 is TGTGCCATCAGTGAGTCTGTGGGGGGTTCTAACTATGGCTACACCTTC.

The J gene is TRBJ1-1, the V gene TRBV28, with TRBD1 identical over 8 bases. This CDR3 has 14 amino acids. V gave up 6 bases and J gave up 5 bases; unmatched junction bases: 8. The germline V gene encodes CDR1 MDHEN and CDR2 SYDVKM. The CDR3 nucleotides read TGTGCCAGCAGCCGGGGACAGGCGGCGACTGAAGCTTTCTTT. Translated, it gives CASSRGQAATEAFF.

The chain recombines TRBV18 with TRBJ1-2; 7 bases line up with TRBD1. In germline, CDR1 is KGHSH, CDR2 LQKENI. The V and J ends lost 2 bases and 8 bases, in that order; junction bases with no gene match: 8. The CDR3 loop spans 14 amino acids. The CDR3 sequence: CASSPSEGAGGYTF. The DNA for the CDR3 is TGTGCCAGCTCACCAAGCGAGGGGGCAGGCGGCTACACCTTC.

DNA of the CDR3: TGCAGCGTTGAGGTGGACAGGGCCCAAACCGGGGAGCTGTTTTTT. It yields the protein CSVEVDRAQTGELFF. V gene TRBV29-1 combines with J gene TRBJ2-2; 8 positions match TRBD1. The V segment lost 3 bases and the J segment 5 bases; nucleotides outside the gene matches: 8. This CDR3 has 15 residues. Looked up from germline, CDR1 is SQVTM and CDR2 is ANQGSEA.

The chain uses TRBV21-1 and TRBJ2-5; the table calls TRBD1, which could not be checked here. TRBV21-1 is listed as a pseudogene. There are 13 residues in the CDR3. The CDR3 bases are TGTGCCGACCCAACAGAAATACAAGAGACCCAGTACTTC. Its protein product is CADPTEIQETQYF.

This clone was seen more than once but under ten times. This chain joins TRBV5-1 and TRBJ2-5; 8 bases are a match to TRBD2. The CDR3 is 15 amino acids. Germline values: CDR1 SGHRS, CDR2 YFSETQ. V lost 6 bases, J lost 1 base, and 8 bases stayed unmatched. Here the CDR3 reads CASTLAGLAQETQYF. The CDR3 bases are TGCGCCAGCACTTTAGCGGGATTAGCCCAAGAGACCCAGTACTTC.

Only one count was recorded for this clone. The V gene is TRBV5-1, the J gene TRBJ1-3; TRBD1 is a possible D gene (6 bases). The CDR3 spans 13 residues. CDR1 is SGHRS and CDR2 is YFSETQ in the germline V gene. V lost 4 bases and J lost 8, with 13 bases in between. The DNA of the CDR3 is TGCGCCAGCAGCCCGACAGGCGCCTACACCATATATTTT. It translates to CASSPTGAYTIYF.

V is TRBV7-9 and J is TRBJ2-1; TRBD2 matches 12 bases. The CDR3 has 18 amino acids. With V trimmed by 8 bases and J by 6 bases, 17 bases remained unmatched. The germline V gene has CDR1 SEHNR and CDR2 FQNEAQ (reference sequence). This CDR3 is CASRGKTSGRRSPNEQFF. As DNA, the CDR3 is TGTGCCAGCCGAGGGAAGACTAGCGGGAGAAGGTCCCCCAATGAGCAGTTCTTC.